Detailed here is one T cell receptor (beta chain). What antigen it recognizes has not been identified. Within one base of it there is no much larger clone, and no base qualities were kept. The immunoSEQ Assay, a bias-controlled multiplex PCR, was used to amplify TCRbeta CDR3 regions from genomic DNA. As for the original processing: Within the assay, amplification of reference gene primers was used to estimate how many nucleated cells each sample contained. To quantify the absolute abundance of each unique TCRbeta CDR3 rearrangement, sequence reads were collapsed and filtered. For each sample, productive Simpson clonality was calculated by taking the square root of Simpson's diversity index across productive rearrangements. The table was pulled from immuneACCESS by TCRdb, which kept in-frame rearrangements only. Such tables lose some clones; where checked, under half of the loss comes from unresolved V genes, and the rest has no known cause. V and J calls and clone size come straight from that table; D and trimming were deduced from the DNA. This sample holds about 170,000 clones; more than 70% were observed only once. The top ten clones comprise around 2% of the sample.

This entry belongs to a study of blood T cell repertoires in COVID-19 (TCRdb year 2020). For context, the study as a whole: Collaborator samples came from the United States, Italy and Spain and covered acute and convalescent phases of COVID-19. The prospective study material was composed of cDNA or gDNA derived from T cells, B-cell-depleted T cells, or PBMCs. Deeply sampled blood TCRbeta repertoires from subjects exposed to, actively infected with, or recovered from COVID-19 were included in the dataset. The repertoires were released in a freely available public database meant as a resource for research on the immune response to SARS-CoV-2. The samples were drawn from two sources: the first 160 participants of the ongoing ImmuneRACE study, and 1,254 subjects contributed by 6 global collaborators. Nearly every sample came with metadata listing a de-identified subject ID, COVID-19 status, age in years and sex. Where available, HLA class I and class II types were obtained from metadata supplied by the sample provider rather than from assay-based typing. The full study reports these points: Clinical and demographic metadata were provided uncurated, with the amount varying by source and participant.

Spanning cysteine to phenylalanine, the CDR3 consists of 13 amino acids. The retained sequence is limited to the CDR3, 39 bases, with the frame set at the first base. CDR1 and CDR2 are drawn from the germline V gene (reference sequence): GTSNPN, SVGIG. At the junction V is shortened by 4 bases and J by 7 bases; bases outside the gene matches: 9. Samples from volunteer blood donors who had recovered from COVID-19 were contributed by a second Seattle source. The collaborating institutions used their own protocols to collect whole blood in K2EDTA tubes. Collaborator samples were shipped for TCRbeta analysis as frozen whole blood, isolated PBMCs, or DNA extracted from either sample type.

This receptor chain uses TRBV30 and TRBJ1-2; 7 bases in the junction line up with TRBD1. Source material: peripheral blood. The origin of this receptor is a man aged 45-60 years who had recovered from COVID-19. In nucleotide form, the sequence is TGTGCCTGGAACACGGACAGGTTTGGTGGCTACACCTTC. This gives the protein CAWNTDRFGGYTF.